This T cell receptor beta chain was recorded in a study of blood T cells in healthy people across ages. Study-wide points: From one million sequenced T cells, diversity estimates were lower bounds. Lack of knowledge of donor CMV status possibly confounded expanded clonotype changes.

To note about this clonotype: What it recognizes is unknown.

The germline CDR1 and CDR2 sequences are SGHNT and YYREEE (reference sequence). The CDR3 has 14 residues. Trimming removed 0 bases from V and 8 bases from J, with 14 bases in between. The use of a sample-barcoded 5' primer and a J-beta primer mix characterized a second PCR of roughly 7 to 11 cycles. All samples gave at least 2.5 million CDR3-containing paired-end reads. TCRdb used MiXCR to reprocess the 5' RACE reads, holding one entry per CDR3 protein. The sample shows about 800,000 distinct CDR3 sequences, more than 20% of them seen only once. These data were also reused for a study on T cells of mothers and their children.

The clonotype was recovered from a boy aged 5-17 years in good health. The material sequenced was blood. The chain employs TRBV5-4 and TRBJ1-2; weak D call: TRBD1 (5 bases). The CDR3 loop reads CASSLDSGVRGYTF. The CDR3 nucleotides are TGTGCCAGCAGCTTGGATTCGGGGGTCCGGGGCTACACCTTC.